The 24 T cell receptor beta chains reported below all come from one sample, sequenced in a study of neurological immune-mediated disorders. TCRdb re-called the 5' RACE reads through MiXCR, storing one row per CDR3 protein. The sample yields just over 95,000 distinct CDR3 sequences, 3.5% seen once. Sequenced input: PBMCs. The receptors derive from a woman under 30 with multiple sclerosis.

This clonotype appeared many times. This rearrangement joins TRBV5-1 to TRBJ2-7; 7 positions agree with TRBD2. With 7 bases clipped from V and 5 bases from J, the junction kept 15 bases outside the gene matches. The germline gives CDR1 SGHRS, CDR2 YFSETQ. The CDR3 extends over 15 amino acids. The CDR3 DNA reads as TGCGCCAGCGGACGAGGGCTAGCGGTTTCCCACGAGCAGTACTTC. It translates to CASGRGLAVSHEQYF.

CDR3 nucleotide sequence: TGTGCCAGCAGCCGCGGGACAAACACTGAAGCTTTCTTT. Its translation is CASSRGTNTEAFF. The chain is built from TRBV11-1 and TRBJ1-1; maybe TRBD1 (6 bases). In germline, CDR1 is SGHAT, CDR2 FQDESV (reference sequence). V lost 5 bases and J 2 bases, leaving 9 bases between the germline ends. The CDR3 is 13 amino acids.

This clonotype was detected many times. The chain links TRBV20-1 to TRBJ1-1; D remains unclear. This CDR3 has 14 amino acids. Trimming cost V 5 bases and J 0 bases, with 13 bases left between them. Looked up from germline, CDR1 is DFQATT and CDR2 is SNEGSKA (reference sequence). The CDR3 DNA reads TGCAGTGCTGCACTCCCCCATTTGAACACTGAAGCTTTCTTT. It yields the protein CSAALPHLNTEAFF.

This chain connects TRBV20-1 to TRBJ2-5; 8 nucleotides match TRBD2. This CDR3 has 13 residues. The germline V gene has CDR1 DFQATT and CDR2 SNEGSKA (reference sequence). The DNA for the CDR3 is TGCAGAGTCACCGGGACTAGGGTGGAGACCCAGTACTTC. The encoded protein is CRVTGTRVETQYF.

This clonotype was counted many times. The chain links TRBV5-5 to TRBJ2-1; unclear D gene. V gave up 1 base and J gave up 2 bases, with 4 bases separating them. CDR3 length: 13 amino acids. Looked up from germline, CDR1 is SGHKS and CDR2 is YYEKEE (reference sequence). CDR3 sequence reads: CASSLIPYNEQFF. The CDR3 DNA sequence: TGTGCCAGCAGCTTGATACCCTACAATGAGCAGTTCTTC.

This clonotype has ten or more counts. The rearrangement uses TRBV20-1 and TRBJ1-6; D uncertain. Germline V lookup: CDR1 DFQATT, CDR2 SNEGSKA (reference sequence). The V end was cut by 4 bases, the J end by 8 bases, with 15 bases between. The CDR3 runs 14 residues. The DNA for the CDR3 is TGCAGTGCTATCCCGGGGAGATGGGATTCACCCCTCCACTTT. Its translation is CSAIPGRWDSPLHF.

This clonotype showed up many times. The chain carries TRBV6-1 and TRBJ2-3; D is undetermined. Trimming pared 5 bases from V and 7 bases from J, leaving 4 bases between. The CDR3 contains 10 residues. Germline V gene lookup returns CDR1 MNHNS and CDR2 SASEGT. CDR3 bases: TGTGCCAGCAGTATGTATACGCAGTATTTT. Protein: CASSMYTQYF.

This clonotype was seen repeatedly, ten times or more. The CDR3 here is CSASRGGGNQPQHF. CDR3 DNA sequence: TGCAGTGCTAGTCGCGGGGGGGGGAATCAGCCCCAGCATTTT. The V call is TRBV20-1, the J call TRBJ1-5, with TRBD1 as a possible D gene (5 bases). The CDR3 is 14 residues long. Per the germline V gene, CDR1 is DFQATT and CDR2 is SNEGSKA (reference sequence). Trimming took off 3 bases at V and 4 bases at J, with 13 bases between the two ends.

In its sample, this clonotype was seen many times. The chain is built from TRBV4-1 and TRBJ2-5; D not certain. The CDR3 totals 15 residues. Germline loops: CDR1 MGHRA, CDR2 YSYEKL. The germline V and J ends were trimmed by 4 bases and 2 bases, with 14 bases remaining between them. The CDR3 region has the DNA TGCGCCAGCAGCCTGACGTTCGCTAGGCAAGAGACCCAGTACTTC. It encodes CASSLTFARQETQYF.

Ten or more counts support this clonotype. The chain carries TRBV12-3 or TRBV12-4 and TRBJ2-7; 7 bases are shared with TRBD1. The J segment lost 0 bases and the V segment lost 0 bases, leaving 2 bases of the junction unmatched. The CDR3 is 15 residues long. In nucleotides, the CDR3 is TGTGCCAGCAGTTTAGCCCGGGACAGCTCCTACGAGCAGTACTTC. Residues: CASSLARDSSYEQYF.

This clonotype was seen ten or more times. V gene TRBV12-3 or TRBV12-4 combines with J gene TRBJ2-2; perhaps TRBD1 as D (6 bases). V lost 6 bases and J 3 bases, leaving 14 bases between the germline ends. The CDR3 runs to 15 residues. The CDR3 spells CASRSSQGYTGELFF. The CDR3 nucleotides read TGTGCCAGCAGGTCCTCACAGGGTTACACCGGGGAGCTGTTTTTT.

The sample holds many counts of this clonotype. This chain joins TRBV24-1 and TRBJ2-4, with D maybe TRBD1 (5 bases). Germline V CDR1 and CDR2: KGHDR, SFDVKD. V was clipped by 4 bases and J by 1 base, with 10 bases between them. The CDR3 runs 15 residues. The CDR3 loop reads CATSDRRQAKNIQYF. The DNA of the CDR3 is TGTGCCACCAGTGACCGACGACAGGCCAAAAACATTCAGTACTTC.

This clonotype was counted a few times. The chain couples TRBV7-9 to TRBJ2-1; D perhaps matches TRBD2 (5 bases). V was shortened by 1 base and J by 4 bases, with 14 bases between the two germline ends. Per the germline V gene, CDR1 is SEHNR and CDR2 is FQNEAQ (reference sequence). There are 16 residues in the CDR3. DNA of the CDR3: TGTGCCAGCAGCTTAGGTCCGGGGTTCTCTTACAATGAGCAGTTCTTC. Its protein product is CASSLGPGFSYNEQFF. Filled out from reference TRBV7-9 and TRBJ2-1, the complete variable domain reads DTGVSQNPRHKITKRGQNVTFRCDPISEHNRLYWYRQTLGQGPEFLTYFQNEAQLEKSRLLSDRFSAERPKGSFSTLEIQRTEQGDSAMYLCASSLGPGFSYNEQFFGPGTRLTVL.

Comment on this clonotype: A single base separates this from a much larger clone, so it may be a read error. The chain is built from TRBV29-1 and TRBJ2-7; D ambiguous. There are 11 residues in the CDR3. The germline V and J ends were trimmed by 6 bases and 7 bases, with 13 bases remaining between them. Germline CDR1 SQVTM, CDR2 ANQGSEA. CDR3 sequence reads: CSVSVLEEQYF. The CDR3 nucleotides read TGCAGCGTAAGTGTCCTTGAAGAGCAGTACTTC.

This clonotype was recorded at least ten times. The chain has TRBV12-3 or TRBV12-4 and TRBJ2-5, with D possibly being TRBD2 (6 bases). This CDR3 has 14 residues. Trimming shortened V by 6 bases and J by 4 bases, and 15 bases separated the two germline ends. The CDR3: CASSRPGGAETQYF. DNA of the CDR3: TGTGCCAGCAGCCGACCCGGGGGTGCAGAGACCCAGTACTTC.

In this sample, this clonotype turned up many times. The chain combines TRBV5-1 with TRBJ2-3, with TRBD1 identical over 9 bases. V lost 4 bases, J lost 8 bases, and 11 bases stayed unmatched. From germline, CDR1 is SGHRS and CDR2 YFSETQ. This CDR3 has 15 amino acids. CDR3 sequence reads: CASSLPGTGSGTQYF. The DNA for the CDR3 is TGCGCCAGCAGCCTACCCGGGACAGGGAGCGGTACGCAGTATTTT.

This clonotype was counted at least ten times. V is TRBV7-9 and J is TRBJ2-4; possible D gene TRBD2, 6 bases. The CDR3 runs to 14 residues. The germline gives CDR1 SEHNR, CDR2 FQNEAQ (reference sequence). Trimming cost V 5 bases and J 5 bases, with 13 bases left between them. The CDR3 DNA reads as TGTGCCAGCAGCCCCCCCTCGGGGGAAAACATTCAGTACTTC. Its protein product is CASSPPSGENIQYF.

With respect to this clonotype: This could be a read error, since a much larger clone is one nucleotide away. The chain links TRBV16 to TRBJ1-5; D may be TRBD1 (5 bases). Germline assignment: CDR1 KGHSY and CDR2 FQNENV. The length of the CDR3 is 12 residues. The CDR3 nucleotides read TGTGCCAACAGCCCTGGGGGTCAGCCCCAGCATTTT. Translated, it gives CANSPGGQPQHF.

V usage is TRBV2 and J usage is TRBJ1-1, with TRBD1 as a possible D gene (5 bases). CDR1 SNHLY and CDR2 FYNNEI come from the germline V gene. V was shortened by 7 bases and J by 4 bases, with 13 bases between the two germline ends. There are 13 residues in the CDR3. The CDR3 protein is CASTYRPGTEAFF. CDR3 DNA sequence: TGTGCCAGCACCTACAGGCCCGGCACTGAAGCTTTCTTT.

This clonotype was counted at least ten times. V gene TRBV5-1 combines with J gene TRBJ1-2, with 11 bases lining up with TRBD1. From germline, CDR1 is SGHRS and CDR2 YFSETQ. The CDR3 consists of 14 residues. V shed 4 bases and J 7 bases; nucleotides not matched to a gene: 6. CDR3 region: CASSNGQGARGYTF. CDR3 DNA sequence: TGCGCCAGCAGCAACGGACAGGGGGCGCGTGGCTACACCTTC.

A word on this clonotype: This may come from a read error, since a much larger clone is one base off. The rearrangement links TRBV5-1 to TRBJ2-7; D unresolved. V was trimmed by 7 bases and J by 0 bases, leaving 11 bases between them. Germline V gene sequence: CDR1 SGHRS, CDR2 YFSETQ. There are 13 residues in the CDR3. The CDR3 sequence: CASYVDRSYEQYF. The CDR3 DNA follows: TGCGCCAGCTATGTTGACCGCTCCTACGAGCAGTACTTC.

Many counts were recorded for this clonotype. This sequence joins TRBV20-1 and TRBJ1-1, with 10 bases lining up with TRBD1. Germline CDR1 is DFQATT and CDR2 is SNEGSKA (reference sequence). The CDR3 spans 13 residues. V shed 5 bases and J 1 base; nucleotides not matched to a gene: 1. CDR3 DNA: TGCAGTGCTTGGGACAGGGGGAACACTGAAGCTTTCTTT. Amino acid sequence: CSAWDRGNTEAFF.

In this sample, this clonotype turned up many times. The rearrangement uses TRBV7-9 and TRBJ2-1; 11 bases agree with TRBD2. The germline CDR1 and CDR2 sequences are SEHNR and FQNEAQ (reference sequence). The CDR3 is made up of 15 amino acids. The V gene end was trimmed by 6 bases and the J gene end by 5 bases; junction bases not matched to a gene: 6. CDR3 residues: CASRSSGGQNNEQFF. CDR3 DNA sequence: TGTGCCAGCAGGTCTAGCGGGGGGCAAAACAATGAGCAGTTCTTC.

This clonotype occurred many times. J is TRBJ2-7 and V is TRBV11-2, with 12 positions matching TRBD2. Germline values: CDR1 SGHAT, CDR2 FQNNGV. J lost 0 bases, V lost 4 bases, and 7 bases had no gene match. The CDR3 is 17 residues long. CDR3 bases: TGTGCCAGCAGCTCCCGGACTAGCGGGACGATCTCCTACGAGCAGTACTTC. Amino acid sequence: CASSSRTSGTISYEQYF.